Below, 4 T cell receptor beta chains from the same sample are listed, as sequenced in a study of identical twins' blood T cells. MiXCR was run by TCRdb on the 5' RACE reads, yielding one entry per CDR3 protein. The data hold a few hundred thousand distinct CDR3 sequences, with about 28% observed a single time. Sequencing was done on a sample of PBMCs. These receptor sequences come from a woman aged 18-49 years in good health.

Worth noting for this clonotype: This may arise from a read error, as a much more abundant clone is one base away. The V and J genes are TRBV5-6 and TRBJ1-6; a weak D match, TRBD1 (6 bases). The CDR3 covers 17 residues. Germline V CDR1 and CDR2: SGHDT, YYEEEE. CDR3 region: CAGSLYHRDSYNSPLHF. CDR3 bases: TGTGCCGGCAGCTTGTATCACAGGGACTCCTATAATTCACCCCTCCACTTT.

This sequence joins TRBV30 and TRBJ2-4, with D tentatively TRBD1 (6 bases). This CDR3 region has 13 residues. CDR1 and CDR2 from the germline V gene are GTSNPN and SVGIG (reference sequence). The V and J ends lost 7 bases and 9 bases respectively, with 19 bases between them. As DNA, the CDR3 is TGTGCCTCTCACGGGACATCTGGGAGCATTCAGTACTTC. Encoded protein: CASHGTSGSIQYF.

This clonotype was seen ten or more times. The chain has TRBV6-1 and TRBJ1-1; D not certain. The CDR3 extends over 14 amino acids. Looked up from germline, CDR1 is MNHNS and CDR2 is SASEGT. The V end lost 2 bases, the J end lost 0 bases, and 7 bases lay between the germline ends. Written as DNA, the CDR3 is TGTGCCAGCAGTGAATCTGACGTGAACACTGAAGCTTTCTTT. Its protein product is CASSESDVNTEAFF.

This clonotype has a handful of counts. The gene calls are TRBV20-1 and TRBJ1-2; D perhaps matches TRBD1 (5 bases). The CDR3 consists of 13 residues. Trimming cost V 0 bases and J 3 bases, with 8 bases left between them. Germline-derived CDR1 and CDR2 are DFQATT and SNEGSKA (reference sequence). The DNA of the CDR3 is TGCAGTGCTAGAGATAAGGGGTACTATGGCTACACCTTC. Its translation is CSARDKGYYGYTF.